The source of this T cell receptor beta chain is a study of T cells in Graves' hyperthyroidism and ophthalmopathy. Study in general: Any treatment followed the collection of peripheral blood at initial diagnosis.

The CDR3 has 16 residues. Germline V lookup: CDR1 GTSNPN, CDR2 SVGIG (reference sequence). The V segment lost 3 bases and the J segment 8 bases; nucleotides outside the gene matches: 13. Findings of the study overall: Blood also showed most of the thyroid clonotypes that were expanded above 0.001. Ophthalmopathy onset followed model prediction by a median approximately six months.

RNA transcripts yielded amplified TCR beta CDR3 regions. The TCR CDR3 first-round RT-PCR relied on the HTBI primer set. TCRdb re-called the multiplex PCR reads through MiXCR, storing one row per CDR3 protein. The profile shows approximately 590,000 distinct CDR3 sequences, around 16% of them singletons. About this clonotype: Its target is unknown.

Absence of ophthalmopathy progression within 18 months defined stable Graves' hyperthyroidism. Sequenced: blood. This chain connects TRBV30 to TRBJ2-4; TRBD1 aligns across 10 bases. This receptor was obtained from a woman aged 25 to 39 with Graves' hyperthyroidism. DNA for the CDR3: TGTGCCTGGAGACAAAAGGGGGGCGACAGGGGGCACATTCAGTACTTC. It encodes CAWRQKGGDRGHIQYF. Supplemented by reference TRBV30 and TRBJ2-4, the full variable domain reads SQTIHQWPATLVQPVGSPLSLECTVEGTSNPNLYWYRQAAGRGLQLLFYSVGIGQISSEVPQNLSASRPQDRQFILSSKKLLLSDSGFYLCAWRQKGGDRGHIQYFGAGTRLSVL.